A single sample is the source of the 14 T cell receptor beta chains below, sequenced in a study of naive and memory T cell subsets. TCR cDNA received a 3' ligated oligonucleotide that carried a UMI. Ligated cDNA underwent four rounds of PCR with nested alpha and beta constant region primers and SP2. From the 5' RACE reads, TCRdb called clonotypes with MiXCR, one entry per CDR3 protein. In the table there are 58,000 or so distinct CDR3 sequences, 7.6% of which are singletons. These receptors were collected from a female donor in good health.

CDR3 sequence: CASSFSGGQETQYF. As DNA, the CDR3 is TGTGCCAGCAGTTTCAGCGGGGGGCAAGAGACCCAGTACTTC. The chain couples TRBV12-3 or TRBV12-4 to TRBJ2-5; 9 bases are a match to TRBD2. The CDR3 loop spans 14 amino acids. The J segment lost 2 bases and the V segment lost 3 bases, leaving 1 base of the junction unmatched.

This clonotype was detected ten times or more. V usage is TRBV5-1 and J usage is TRBJ2-1; 9 nucleotides match TRBD2. Per the germline V gene, CDR1 is SGHRS and CDR2 is YFSETQ. Trimming at V came to 1 base and at J to 7 bases, leaving 12 bases not matched to a gene. The CDR3 spans 17 residues. CDR3 sequence (DNA): TGCGCCAGCAGCTTGTCTCCCCCTGGCGGGGGGGCTAATGAGCAGTTCTTC. Amino acid sequence: CASSLSPPGGGANEQFF.

This chain joins TRBV7-9 and TRBJ2-7; perhaps D is TRBD1 or TRBD2 (7 bases each). V was shortened by 2 bases and J by 6 bases, with 17 bases between the two germline ends. Germline V gives CDR1 SEHNR, CDR2 FQNEAQ (reference sequence). CDR3 size: 15 residues. CDR3 sequence: CASSLTLPGGGEQYF. The CDR3 nucleotides read TGTGCCAGCAGCTTAACGCTACCAGGGGGGGGCGAGCAGTACTTC. The variable domain in full, with the rest retrieved from reference TRBV7-9 and TRBJ2-7, is DTGVSQNPRHKITKRGQNVTFRCDPISEHNRLYWYRQTLGQGPEFLTYFQNEAQLEKSRLLSDRFSAERPKGSFSTLEIQRTEQGDSAMYLCASSLTLPGGGEQYFGPGTRLTVT.

A remark on this clonotype: This could be a read error, since a much larger clone is one nucleotide away. V gene TRBV7-6 combines with J gene TRBJ1-1, with D possibly being TRBD1 (5 bases). This CDR3 has 16 amino acids. Per germline, CDR1 SGHVS and CDR2 FNYEAQ. V lost 3 bases and J 1 base, leaving 15 bases between the germline ends. The CDR3 sequence is CASSLISGWRNTEAFF. For the CDR3, the DNA is TGTGCCAGCAGCTTGATCTCAGGGTGGAGGAACACTGAAGCTTTCTTT.

The table lists this clonotype with a few counts. The rearrangement uses TRBV20-1 and TRBJ2-5; D gene uncertain. Germline CDR1 and CDR2: DFQATT and SNEGSKA (reference sequence). CDR3 length equals 13 residues. With 8 bases removed from V and 8 bases from J, the gap between germline ends came to 21 bases. CDR3 DNA: TGCAGTTCAAAAACCTTTGAGGCCGAAACCCAGTACTTC. This sequence encodes CSSKTFEAETQYF.

This clonotype was recorded many times. The chain uses TRBV6-1 and TRBJ1-1, with D possibly being TRBD1 (5 bases). The germline V and J ends were trimmed by 4 bases and 4 bases, with 10 bases remaining between them. The CDR3 consists of 13 residues. Germline V gene sequence: CDR1 MNHNS, CDR2 SASEGT. CDR3: CASSVGESTEAFF. CDR3 bases: TGTGCCAGCAGTGTAGGGGAATCCACTGAAGCTTTCTTT.

The chain links TRBV20-1 to TRBJ2-1; 10 bases line up with TRBD2. Germline V lookup: CDR1 DFQATT, CDR2 SNEGSKA (reference sequence). This CDR3 spans 16 amino acids. The trim removed 0 bases at V and 9 bases at J, leaving 11 bases unmatched. In DNA, the CDR3 is TGCAGTGCTAGAGATGCCCTAGCGGGGGACCATGGTGAGCAGTTCTTC. Translating it yields CSARDALAGDHGEQFF.

This clonotype was detected ten times or more. The rearrangement links TRBV6-1 to TRBJ1-2; weak D call: TRBD1 (6 bases). Trimming left V 5 bases short and J 4 bases short, with 17 bases between. This CDR3 comprises 15 residues. CDR1 and CDR2 (germline): MNHNS, SASEGT. The CDR3 loop is CASSTRMDSFYGYTF. In DNA, the CDR3 is TGTGCCAGCAGTACACGAATGGACAGTTTCTATGGCTACACCTTC.

J is TRBJ1-4 and V is TRBV5-4; a weak D match, TRBD1 (5 bases). Germline V gene lookup returns CDR1 SGHNT and CDR2 YYREEE (reference sequence). Trimming pared 4 bases from V and 4 bases from J, leaving 11 bases between. CDR3 length: 14 residues. CDR3 DNA: TGTGCCAGCAGCCCCCAGGGTATTAATGAAAAACTGTTTTTT. Amino acids: CASSPQGINEKLFF. Using reference TRBV5-4 and TRBJ1-4 for the parts outside the CDR3, the full variable domain is ETGVTQSPTHLIKTRGQQVTLRCSSQSGHNTVSWYQQALGQGPQFIFQYYREEENGRGNFPPRFSGLQFPNYSSELNVNALELDDSALYLCASSPQGINEKLFFGSGTQLSVL.

This clonotype was detected only a few times. The chain has TRBV24-1 and TRBJ2-3, with 9 bases fitting TRBD1. This CDR3 has 16 amino acids. The junction had 12 bases not matched to a gene; V was cut back by 6 bases and J by 6 bases. The germline CDR1 and CDR2 sequences are KGHDR and SFDVKD. The CDR3 here is CATSPGTGFSTDTQYF. CDR3 sequence (DNA): TGTGCCACCAGTCCCGGGACAGGGTTTAGTACGGATACGCAGTATTTT.

The chain links TRBV6-6 to TRBJ2-3; the match to TRBD2 covers 11 bases. Germline lookup yields CDR1 MNHNY and CDR2 SVGAGI (reference sequence). This CDR3 region has 15 residues. J lost 0 bases, V lost 6 bases, and 2 bases had no gene match. The chain's CDR3 is CASRIAGGSTDTQYF. CDR3 coding DNA: TGTGCCAGCAGGATAGCGGGGGGGAGCACAGATACGCAGTATTTT.

This clonotype was detected many times. The J gene is TRBJ1-3, the V gene TRBV20-1; D gene uncertain. Per germline, CDR1 DFQATT and CDR2 SNEGSKA (reference sequence). There are 14 residues in the CDR3. V lost 6 bases, J lost 3 bases, and 15 bases lay in between. In nucleotides, the CDR3 is TGCAGTGCCCCAAGAGAGGCTTTTGGAAACACCATATATTTT. Amino acid sequence: CSAPREAFGNTIYF.

This clonotype occurred a few times. The chain joins TRBV5-1 to TRBJ2-2; possible D gene TRBD1, 6 bases. The germline V gene encodes CDR1 SGHRS and CDR2 YFSETQ. The CDR3 totals 16 residues. V lost 7 bases and J lost 4, with 20 bases in between. The CDR3 nucleotides read TGCGCCAGCGCCCGGGACACCTACGTCGGCACCGGGGAGCTGTTTTTT. The encoded protein is CASARDTYVGTGELFF.

On this clonotype itself: The germline gene is not matched at one end of the junction; a read error may be the cause. V usage is TRBV7-9 and J usage is TRBJ1-2; perhaps TRBD1 as D (6 bases). CDR1 is SEHNR, CDR2 FQNEAQ, per germline (reference sequence). CDR3 length: 13 residues. The DNA of the CDR3 is TGTGCCAGCATCAAGGGGGGGGACTATGGCGACACCTTC. Its protein is CASIKGGDYGDTF.